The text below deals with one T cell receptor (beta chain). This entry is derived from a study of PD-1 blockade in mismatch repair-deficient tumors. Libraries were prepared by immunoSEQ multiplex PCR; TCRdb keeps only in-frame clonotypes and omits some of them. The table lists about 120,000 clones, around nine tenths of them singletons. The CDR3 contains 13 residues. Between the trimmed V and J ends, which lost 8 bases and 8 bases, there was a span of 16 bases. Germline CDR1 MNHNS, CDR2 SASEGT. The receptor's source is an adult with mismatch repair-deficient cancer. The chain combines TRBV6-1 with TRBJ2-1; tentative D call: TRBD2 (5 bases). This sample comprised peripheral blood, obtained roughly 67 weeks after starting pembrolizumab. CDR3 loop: CASEGPPGDEQFF. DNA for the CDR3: TGTGCCAGCGAGGGCCCCCCAGGTGATGAGCAGTTCTTC.